The text below deals with one T cell receptor beta chain. The sample belongs to a study of cytomegalovirus exposure and HLA in healthy donors. Germline V gives CDR1 SGHAT, CDR2 FQNNGV. This CDR3 is 15 amino acids long. J was trimmed by 10 bases and V by 3 bases; bases with no gene match: 12. Both 60 Vbeta primers and 13 Jbeta primers went into the PCR. Repertoires were generated with immunoSEQ multiplex PCR, while TCRdb's copy carries only in-frame clones and drops some. The sample includes 150,000 or so clones, around four fifths of them seen just once. The sequencing sample was made of PBMCs. This receptor was identified in a woman aged 40 to 50 in good health and CMV-seronegative. The rearrangement joins TRBV11-2 to TRBJ2-1; 7 positions agree with TRBD2. The CDR3 nucleotides are TGTGCCAGCAGCTTGCCGGGACTAAGTGTCCGAGAGCAGTTCTTC. This gives the protein CASSLPGLSVREQFF.